Presented here are 3 T cell receptor beta chains from one specimen sequenced in a study of T cell responses to AZD1222 COVID-19 vaccine (dated by TCRdb to about 2021). The library was built by means of the immunoSEQ multiplex PCR assay. The table comes from immuneACCESS by way of TCRdb, which keeps in-frame sequences with V and J called. Part of the clones is missing from these tables; in studies checked, under half for an unresolved V gene and the rest for unknown reasons. This sample comprises 85,000 to 95,000 clones, approximately 91% of them detected only once. Clones ranked in the top ten supply about 6.1% of the sample. The time point label here, explained by the study, means: about 28 days (+/-7) after the second vaccine dose. Sequencing was performed on peripheral blood, taken 28 days after the second AZD1222 dose. Receptors originate from an adult who received the AZD1222 COVID-19 vaccine.

The J gene is TRBJ1-2, the V gene TRBV10-3, with a tentative D call TRBD1 (6 bases). CDR3 length: 13 amino acids. Between the trimmed V and J ends, which lost 7 bases and 8 bases, there was a span of 17 bases. The germline gives CDR1 ENHRY, CDR2 SYGVKD. The CDR3 sequence is CAIKTTGQTGYTF. CDR3 DNA: TGTGCCATCAAAACGACAGGACAGACGGGCTACACCTTC.

The J gene is TRBJ1-2, the V gene TRBV12-3 or TRBV12-4; tentative D call: TRBD1 (5 bases). The CDR3 totals 13 residues. The germline V and J ends were trimmed by 10 bases and 3 bases, with 15 bases remaining between them. In nucleotides, the CDR3 is TGTGCCATCCAGGGTTATGCCGACTATGGCTACACCTTC. Translation gives CAIQGYADYGYTF.

This chain links TRBV30 with TRBJ1-4; D call uncertain. There are 14 residues in the CDR3. Looked up from germline, CDR1 is GTSNPN and CDR2 is SVGIG (reference sequence). V lost 4 bases to trimming and J lost 0 bases, with 9 bases between them. This CDR3 is CAWKAGATNEKLFF. CDR3 sequence (DNA): TGTGCCTGGAAAGCGGGAGCAACTAATGAAAAACTGTTTTTT.